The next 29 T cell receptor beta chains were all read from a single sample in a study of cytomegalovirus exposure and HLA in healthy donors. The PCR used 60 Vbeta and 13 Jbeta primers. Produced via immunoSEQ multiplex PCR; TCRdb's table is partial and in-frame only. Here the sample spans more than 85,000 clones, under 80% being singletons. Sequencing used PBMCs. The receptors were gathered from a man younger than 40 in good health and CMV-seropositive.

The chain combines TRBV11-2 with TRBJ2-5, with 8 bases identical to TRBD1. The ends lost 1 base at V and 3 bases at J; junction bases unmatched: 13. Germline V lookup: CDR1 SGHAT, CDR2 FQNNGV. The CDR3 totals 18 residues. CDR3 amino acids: CASSLGIWTGQEEETQYF. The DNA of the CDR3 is TGTGCCAGCAGCTTAGGGATCTGGACGGGACAGGAGGAAGAGACCCAGTACTTC.

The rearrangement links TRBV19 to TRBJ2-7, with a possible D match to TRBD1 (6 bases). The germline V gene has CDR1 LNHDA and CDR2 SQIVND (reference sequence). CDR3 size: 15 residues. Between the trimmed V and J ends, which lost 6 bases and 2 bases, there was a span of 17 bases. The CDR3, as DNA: TGTGCCAGTAGGAGAACCGGGACAAACACCTACGAGCAGTACTTC. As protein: CASRRTGTNTYEQYF.

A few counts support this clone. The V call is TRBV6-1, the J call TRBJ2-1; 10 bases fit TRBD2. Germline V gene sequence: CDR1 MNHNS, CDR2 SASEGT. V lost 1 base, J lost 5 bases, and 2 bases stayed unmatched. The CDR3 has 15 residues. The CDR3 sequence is CASSEEAGGHNEQFF. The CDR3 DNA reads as TGTGCCAGCAGTGAAGAAGCGGGGGGGCACAATGAGCAGTTCTTC.

The CDR3 DNA sequence: TGTGCCAGCAGCTTAAGGACAGATTCTGAAGCTTTCTTT. It is translated as CASSLRTDSEAFF. V usage is TRBV7-9 and J usage is TRBJ1-1; weak D call: TRBD1 (6 bases). The CDR3 length is 13 residues. V lost 2 bases and J 6 bases, leaving 10 bases between the germline ends. CDR1 is SEHNR and CDR2 is FQNEAQ in the germline V gene (reference sequence). The variable domain in full, with the rest retrieved from reference TRBV7-9 and TRBJ1-1, is DTGVSQNPRHKITKRGQNVTFRCDPISEHNRLYWYRQTLGQGPEFLTYFQNEAQLEKSRLLSDRFSAERPKGSFSTLEIQRTEQGDSAMYLCASSLRTDSEAFFGQGTRLTVV.

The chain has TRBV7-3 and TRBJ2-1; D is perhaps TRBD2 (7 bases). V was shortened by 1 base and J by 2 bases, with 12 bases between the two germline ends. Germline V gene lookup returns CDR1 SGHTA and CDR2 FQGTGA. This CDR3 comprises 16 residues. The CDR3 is CASSLSWGGAYNEQFF. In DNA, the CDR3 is TGTGCCAGCAGCTTAAGCTGGGGGGGCGCCTACAATGAGCAGTTCTTC. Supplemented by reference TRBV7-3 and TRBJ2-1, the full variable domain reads GAGVSQTPSNKVTEKGKYVELRCDPISGHTALYWYRQSLGQGPEFLIYFQGTGAADDSGLPNDRFFAVRPEGSVSTLKIQRTERGDSAVYLCASSLSWGGAYNEQFFGPGTRLTVL.

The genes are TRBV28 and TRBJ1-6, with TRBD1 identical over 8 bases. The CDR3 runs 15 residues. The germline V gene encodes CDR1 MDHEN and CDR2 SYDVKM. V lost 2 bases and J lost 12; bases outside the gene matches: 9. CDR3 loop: CASSLVRQGKEPLHF. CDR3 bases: TGTGCCAGCAGTTTAGTGCGACAGGGGAAGGAACCCCTCCACTTT.

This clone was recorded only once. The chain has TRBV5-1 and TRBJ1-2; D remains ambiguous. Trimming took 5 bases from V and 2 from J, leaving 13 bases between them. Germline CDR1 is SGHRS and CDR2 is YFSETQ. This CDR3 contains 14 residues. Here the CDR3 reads CASSVVTPNYGYTF. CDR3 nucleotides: TGCGCCAGCAGTGTGGTGACACCAAACTATGGCTACACCTTC.

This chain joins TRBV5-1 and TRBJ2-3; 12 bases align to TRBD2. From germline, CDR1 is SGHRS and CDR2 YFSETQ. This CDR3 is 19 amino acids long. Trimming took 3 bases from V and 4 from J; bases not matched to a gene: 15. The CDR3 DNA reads TGCGCCAGCAGCTACTCCGGGACTAGCGGGTGGGCTTTTTCAGATACGCAGTATTTT. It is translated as CASSYSGTSGWAFSDTQYF.

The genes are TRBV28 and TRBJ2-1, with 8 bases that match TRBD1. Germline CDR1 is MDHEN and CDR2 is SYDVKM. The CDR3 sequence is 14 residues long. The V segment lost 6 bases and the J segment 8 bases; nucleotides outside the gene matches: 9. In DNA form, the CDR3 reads TGTGCCAGCAGCGACCGGACAGGGCGGGATGAGCAGTTCTTC. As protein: CASSDRTGRDEQFF. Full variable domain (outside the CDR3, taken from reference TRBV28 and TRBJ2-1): DVKVTQSSRYLVKRTGEKVFLECVQDMDHENMFWYRQDPGLGLRLIYFSYDVKMKEKGDIPEGYSVSREKKERFSLILESASTNQTSMYLCASSDRTGRDEQFFGPGTRLTVL.

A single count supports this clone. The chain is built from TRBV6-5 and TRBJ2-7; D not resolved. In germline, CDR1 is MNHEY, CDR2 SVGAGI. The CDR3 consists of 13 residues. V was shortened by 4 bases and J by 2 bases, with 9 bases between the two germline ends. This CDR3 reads CASSWWRTYEQYF. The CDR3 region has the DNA TGTGCCAGCAGTTGGTGGAGAACCTACGAGCAGTACTTC.

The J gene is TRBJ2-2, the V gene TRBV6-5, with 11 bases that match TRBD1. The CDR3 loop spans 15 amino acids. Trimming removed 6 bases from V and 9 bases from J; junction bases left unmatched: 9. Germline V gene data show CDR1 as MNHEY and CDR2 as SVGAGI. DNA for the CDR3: TGTGCCAGCAGCCCCGGGACAGGGGGGAATCGGGAGCTGTTTTTT. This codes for CASSPGTGGNRELFF.

The CDR3 here is CASSSPNSSGAYKETQYF. The DNA of the CDR3 is TGCGCCAGCAGCTCCCCGAACTCTAGCGGGGCTTATAAAGAGACCCAGTACTTC. The chain is built from TRBV5-1 and TRBJ2-5, with TRBD2 matching 9 bases. The CDR3 is 18 amino acids. V lost 3 bases to trimming and J lost 3 bases; unmatched junction nucleotides: 15. Germline CDR1 and CDR2: SGHRS and YFSETQ.

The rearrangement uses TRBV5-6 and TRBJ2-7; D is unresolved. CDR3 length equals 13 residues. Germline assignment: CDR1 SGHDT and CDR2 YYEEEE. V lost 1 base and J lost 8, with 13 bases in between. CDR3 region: CASSLTRRAQQYF. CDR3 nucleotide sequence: TGTGCCAGCAGCTTGACACGACGAGCGCAGCAGTACTTC.

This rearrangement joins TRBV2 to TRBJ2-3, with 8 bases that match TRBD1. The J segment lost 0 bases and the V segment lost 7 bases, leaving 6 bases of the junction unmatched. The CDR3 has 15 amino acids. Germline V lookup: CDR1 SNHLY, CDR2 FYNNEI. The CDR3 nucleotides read TGTGCCAGCACCGACCAGGGGGCAAGCACAGATACGCAGTATTTT. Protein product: CASTDQGASTDTQYF.

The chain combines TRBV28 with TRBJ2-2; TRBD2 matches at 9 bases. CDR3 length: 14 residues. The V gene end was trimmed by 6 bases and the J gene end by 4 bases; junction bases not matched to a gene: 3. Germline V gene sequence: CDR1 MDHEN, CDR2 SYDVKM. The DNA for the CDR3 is TGTGCCAGCAGGGCGCGGGGGGGCACCGGGGAGCTGTTTTTT. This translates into CASRARGGTGELFF.

The CDR3 loop reads CASSPIEQGYGELFF. In DNA form, the CDR3 reads TGTGCCAGCAGCCCAATTGAACAGGGGTACGGGGAGCTGTTTTTT. The chain links TRBV7-9 to TRBJ2-2; 7 bases fit TRBD1. The V segment lost 5 bases and the J segment 7 bases; nucleotides outside the gene matches: 10. Germline V gene data show CDR1 as SEHNR and CDR2 as FQNEAQ (reference sequence). The CDR3 extends over 15 amino acids.

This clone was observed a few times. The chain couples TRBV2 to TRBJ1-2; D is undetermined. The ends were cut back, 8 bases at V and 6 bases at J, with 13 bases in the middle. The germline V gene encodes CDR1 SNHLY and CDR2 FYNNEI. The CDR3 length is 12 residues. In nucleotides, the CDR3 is TGTGCCAGCGTGGAGGGATTGCATGGCTACACCTTC. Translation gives CASVEGLHGYTF.

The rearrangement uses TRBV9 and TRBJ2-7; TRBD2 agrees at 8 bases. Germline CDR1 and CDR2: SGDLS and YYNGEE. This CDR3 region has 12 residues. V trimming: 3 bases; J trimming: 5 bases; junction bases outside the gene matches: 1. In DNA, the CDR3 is TGTGCCAGCAGCGCGGGGGGGGACGAGCAGTACTTC. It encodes CASSAGGDEQYF.

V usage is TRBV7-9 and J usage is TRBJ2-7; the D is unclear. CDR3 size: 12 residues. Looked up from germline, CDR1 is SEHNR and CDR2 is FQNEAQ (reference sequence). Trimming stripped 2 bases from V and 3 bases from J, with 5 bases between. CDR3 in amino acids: CASSLIDYEQYF. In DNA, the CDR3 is TGTGCCAGCAGCTTAATAGACTACGAGCAGTACTTC. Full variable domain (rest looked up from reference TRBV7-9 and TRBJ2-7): DTGVSQNPRHKITKRGQNVTFRCDPISEHNRLYWYRQTLGQGPEFLTYFQNEAQLEKSRLLSDRFSAERPKGSFSTLEIQRTEQGDSAMYLCASSLIDYEQYFGPGTRLTVT.

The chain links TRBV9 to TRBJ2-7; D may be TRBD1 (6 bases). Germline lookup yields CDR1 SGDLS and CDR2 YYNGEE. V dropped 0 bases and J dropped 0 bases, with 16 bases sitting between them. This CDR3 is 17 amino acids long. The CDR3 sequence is CASSVGPDRPSSYEQYF. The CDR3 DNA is TGTGCCAGCAGCGTAGGCCCGGACAGACCGAGCTCCTACGAGCAGTACTTC.

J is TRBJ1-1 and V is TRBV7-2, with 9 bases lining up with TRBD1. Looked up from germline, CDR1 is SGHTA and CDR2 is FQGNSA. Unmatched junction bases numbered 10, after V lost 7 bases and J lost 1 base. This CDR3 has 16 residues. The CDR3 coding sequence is TGTGCCAGCACCCCGGGACAGGGACGTTGGAACACTGAAGCTTTCTTT. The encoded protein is CASTPGQGRWNTEAFF.

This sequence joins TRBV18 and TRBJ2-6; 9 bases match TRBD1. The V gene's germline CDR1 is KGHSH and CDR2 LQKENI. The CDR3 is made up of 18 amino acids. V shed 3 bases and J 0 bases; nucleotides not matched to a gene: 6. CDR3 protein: CASSPPGQGVSGANVLTF. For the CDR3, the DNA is TGTGCCAGCTCACCTCCGGGACAGGGAGTCTCTGGGGCCAACGTCCTGACTTTC.

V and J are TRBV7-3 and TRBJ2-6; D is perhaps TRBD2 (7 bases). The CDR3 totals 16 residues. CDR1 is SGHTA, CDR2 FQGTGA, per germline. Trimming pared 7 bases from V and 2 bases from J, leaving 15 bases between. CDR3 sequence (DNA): TGTGCCAGCACCCCGGTGGGGGGGCCTGGGGCCAACGTCCTGACTTTC. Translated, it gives CASTPVGGPGANVLTF.

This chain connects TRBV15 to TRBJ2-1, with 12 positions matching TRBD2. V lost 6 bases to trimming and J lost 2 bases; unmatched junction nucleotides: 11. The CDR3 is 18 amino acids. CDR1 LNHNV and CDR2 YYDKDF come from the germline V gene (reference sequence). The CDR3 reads CATRLGLAGGLAYNEQFF. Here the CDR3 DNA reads TGTGCCACCAGGTTAGGGCTAGCGGGGGGGCTGGCCTACAATGAGCAGTTCTTC. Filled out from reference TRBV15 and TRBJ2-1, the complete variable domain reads DAMVIQNPRYQVTQFGKPVTLSCSQTLNHNVMYWYQQKSSQAPKLLFHYYDKDFNNEADTPDNFQSRRPNTSFCFLDIRSPGLGDTAMYLCATRLGLAGGLAYNEQFFGPGTRLTVL.

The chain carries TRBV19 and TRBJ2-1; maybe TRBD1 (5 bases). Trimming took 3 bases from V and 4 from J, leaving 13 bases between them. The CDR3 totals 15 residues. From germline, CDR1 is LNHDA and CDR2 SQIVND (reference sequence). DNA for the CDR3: TGTGCCAGTAGTATCGTAGGGGCGGCATACAATGAGCAGTTCTTC. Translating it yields CASSIVGAAYNEQFF.

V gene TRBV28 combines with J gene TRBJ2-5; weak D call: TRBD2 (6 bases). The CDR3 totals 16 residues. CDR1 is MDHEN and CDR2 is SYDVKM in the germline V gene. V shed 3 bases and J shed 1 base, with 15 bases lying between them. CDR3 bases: TGTGCCAGCAGTTTTGGGTCGGGGGTAGTCCAAGAGACCCAGTACTTC. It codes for CASSFGSGVVQETQYF.

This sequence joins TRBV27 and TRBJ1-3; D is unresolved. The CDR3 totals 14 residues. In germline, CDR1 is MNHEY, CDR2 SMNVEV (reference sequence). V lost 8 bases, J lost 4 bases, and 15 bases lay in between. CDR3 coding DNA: TGTGCCAGCGGGAAGGCCACGGGGGGAAACACCATATATTTT. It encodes CASGKATGGNTIYF.

This CDR3 reads CASRFRRDGYTF. The CDR3 DNA follows: TGTGCCAGCAGATTTAGGCGGGATGGCTACACCTTC. The V gene is TRBV28, the J gene TRBJ1-2; no clear D gene. Looked up from germline, CDR1 is MDHEN and CDR2 is SYDVKM. V was clipped by 6 bases and J by 6 bases, with 11 bases between them. The CDR3 is 12 residues long.

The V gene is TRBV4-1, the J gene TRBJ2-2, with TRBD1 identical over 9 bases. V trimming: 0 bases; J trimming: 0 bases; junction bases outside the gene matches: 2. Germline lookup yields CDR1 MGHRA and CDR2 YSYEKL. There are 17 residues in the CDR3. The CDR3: CASSQERQGANTGELFF. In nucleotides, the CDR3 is TGCGCCAGCAGCCAAGAAAGACAGGGGGCGAACACCGGGGAGCTGTTTTTT.